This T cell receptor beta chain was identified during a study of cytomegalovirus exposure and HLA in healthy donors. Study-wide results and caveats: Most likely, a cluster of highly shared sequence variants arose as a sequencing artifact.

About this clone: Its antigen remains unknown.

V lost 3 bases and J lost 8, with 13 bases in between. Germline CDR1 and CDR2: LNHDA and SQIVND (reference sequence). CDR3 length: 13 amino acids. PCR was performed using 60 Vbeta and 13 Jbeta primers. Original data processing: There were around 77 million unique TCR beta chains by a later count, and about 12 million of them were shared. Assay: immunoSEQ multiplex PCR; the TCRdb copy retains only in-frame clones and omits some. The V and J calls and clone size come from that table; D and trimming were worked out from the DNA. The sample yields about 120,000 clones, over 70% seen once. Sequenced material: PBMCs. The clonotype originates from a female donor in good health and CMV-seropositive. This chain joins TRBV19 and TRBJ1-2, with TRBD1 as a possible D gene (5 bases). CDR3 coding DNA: TGTGCCAGTAGTATGGGGCAGGTTGGCGGCTACACCTTC. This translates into CASSMGQVGGYTF.